These T cell receptor beta chains were read from a single sample in a study of identical twins. TCRdb reanalysed the 5' RACE reads using MiXCR and keeps one entry per CDR3 protein. The sample includes over 600,000 distinct CDR3 sequences, 21% of them seen just once. This same sample was also taken into another study, of T cells expressing NK-cell markers.

Sequences were obtained from PBMCs. The origin of the receptors is a woman aged 18 to 35 in good health. Both conserved end residues are part of each CDR3. Each record gives: CDR3 DNA, CDR3 protein, clone size, D gene, J gene, V gene, CDR3 length. D genes are given only for firm matches. The size entry is marked missing in some rows and otherwise reads once, few, many or a size class.

CDR3nt: TGCAGTGCTAGATTAGCGGGGGTTGGTACAGATACGCAGTATTTT; CDR3aa: CSARLAGVGTDTQYF; abundance: -; d_gene: TRBD2; j_gene: TRBJ2-3; v_gene: TRBV20-1; len: 15
CDR3nt: TGCAGTGCTAGCTCCGGAGGGACAGCCTACGAGCAGTACTTC; CDR3aa: CSASSGGTAYEQYF; abundance: few; d_gene: -; j_gene: TRBJ2-7; v_gene: TRBV20-1; len: 14
CDR3nt: TGTGCCAGCAACAAAGCGGGGGGGCCGGGACGGGAGCAGTTCTTC; CDR3aa: CASNKAGGPGREQFF; abundance: few; d_gene: TRBD2; j_gene: TRBJ2-1; v_gene: TRBV12-3/TRBV12-4; len: 15
CDR3nt: TGCGCCAGCAGTTGGACTAGCGTATCTTTATTGTGGGAGACCCAGTACTTC; CDR3aa: CASSWTSVSLLWETQYF; abundance: few; d_gene: TRBD2; j_gene: TRBJ2-5; v_gene: TRBV4-3; len: 17
CDR3nt: TGCGCCAGCAGCTCCGTTTTAGGCAACTATGGCTACACCTTC; CDR3aa: CASSSVLGNYGYTF; abundance: few; d_gene: -; j_gene: TRBJ1-2; v_gene: TRBV5-1; len: 14
CDR3nt: TGCGCCAGCAGTGAGAGAGGTAGCGGGGGGACCAATGAGCAGTTCTTC; CDR3aa: CASSERGSGGTNEQFF; abundance: few; d_gene: TRBD2; j_gene: TRBJ2-1; v_gene: TRBV10-1; len: 16
CDR3nt: TGTGCCAGCAGCCCCACCAGGGACACTGAAGCTTTCTTT; CDR3aa: CASSPTRDTEAFF; abundance: few; d_gene: -; j_gene: TRBJ1-1; v_gene: TRBV6-2/TRBV6-3; len: 13
CDR3nt: TGTGCCAGCAGCCCCGGACAACGGACCAACAATGAGCAGTTCTTC; CDR3aa: CASSPGQRTNNEQFF; abundance: -; d_gene: -; j_gene: TRBJ2-1; v_gene: TRBV7-9; len: 15
CDR3nt: TGTGCCAGCAGCCTACGACTAGCGGGAGATCACAATGAGCAGTTCTTC; CDR3aa: CASSLRLAGDHNEQFF; abundance: -; d_gene: TRBD2; j_gene: TRBJ2-1; v_gene: TRBV4-2; len: 16
CDR3nt: TGTGCCAGCAGCTCTAGCGGGGGGGATGAGACCCAGTACTTC; CDR3aa: CASSSSGGDETQYF; abundance: few; d_gene: TRBD2; j_gene: TRBJ2-5; v_gene: TRBV13; len: 14
CDR3nt: TGCAGTGCTAGAGCAGGGAGTGGAAACACCATATATTTT; CDR3aa: CSARAGSGNTIYF; abundance: -; d_gene: -; j_gene: TRBJ1-3; v_gene: TRBV20-1; len: 13
CDR3nt: TGCAGCGTTGGTGCCGGTTGGGGAATGAACACTGAAGCTTTCTTT; CDR3aa: CSVGAGWGMNTEAFF; abundance: many; d_gene: -; j_gene: TRBJ1-1; v_gene: TRBV29-1; len: 15
CDR3nt: TGCAGTGCTAGAAATGACTATAATTCACCCCTCCACTTT; CDR3aa: CSARNDYNSPLHF; abundance: few; d_gene: -; j_gene: TRBJ1-6; v_gene: TRBV20-1; len: 13
CDR3nt: TGCAGTGCTAGAGAGGGGAGCGGGAGTTCCTACAATGAGCAGTTCTTC; CDR3aa: CSAREGSGSSYNEQFF; abundance: few; d_gene: TRBD2; j_gene: TRBJ2-1; v_gene: TRBV20-1; len: 16
CDR3nt: TGTGCCAGCTTCTTAGTTGGAGGGCCCTATGGCTACACCTTC; CDR3aa: CASFLVGGPYGYTF; abundance: few; d_gene: -; j_gene: TRBJ1-2; v_gene: TRBV7-9; len: 14
CDR3nt: TGCGCCAGCAGCCCGACCCTAAGACAGGGAAATTCACCCCTCCACTTT; CDR3aa: CASSPTLRQGNSPLHF; abundance: few; d_gene: TRBD1; j_gene: TRBJ1-6; v_gene: TRBV5-1; len: 16
CDR3nt: TGTGCCACCAGCAGTTTAGTTGGGTCTGGGGCTGATGGGCAGTACTTC; CDR3aa: CATSSLVGSGADGQYF; abundance: -; d_gene: -; j_gene: TRBJ2-7; v_gene: TRBV15; len: 16
CDR3nt: TGTGCCAGCGGCGTTAGCGCGAGCTCCTACGAGCAGTACTTC; CDR3aa: CASGVSASSYEQYF; abundance: -; d_gene: -; j_gene: TRBJ2-7; v_gene: TRBV9; len: 14
CDR3nt: TGTGCCAGCAGTTCCCGGGACAGGGAGCCTTGGGGCTACACCTTC; CDR3aa: CASSSRDREPWGYTF; abundance: -; d_gene: TRBD1; j_gene: TRBJ1-2; v_gene: TRBV12-3/TRBV12-4; len: 15
CDR3nt: TGTAGCAATCAGCCCCAGCATTTT; CDR3aa: CSNQPQHF; abundance: many; d_gene: -; j_gene: TRBJ1-5; v_gene: TRBV15; len: 8
CDR3nt: TGCAGCGTTGATTCCCACGGGGATGAGCAGTTCTTC; CDR3aa: CSVDSHGDEQFF; abundance: few; d_gene: -; j_gene: TRBJ2-1; v_gene: TRBV29-1; len: 12
CDR3nt: TGCGCCAGCAGCGCGCGGACTTCAAACACCGGGGAGCTGTTTTTT; CDR3aa: CASSARTSNTGELFF; abundance: -; d_gene: -; j_gene: TRBJ2-2; v_gene: TRBV5-1; len: 15